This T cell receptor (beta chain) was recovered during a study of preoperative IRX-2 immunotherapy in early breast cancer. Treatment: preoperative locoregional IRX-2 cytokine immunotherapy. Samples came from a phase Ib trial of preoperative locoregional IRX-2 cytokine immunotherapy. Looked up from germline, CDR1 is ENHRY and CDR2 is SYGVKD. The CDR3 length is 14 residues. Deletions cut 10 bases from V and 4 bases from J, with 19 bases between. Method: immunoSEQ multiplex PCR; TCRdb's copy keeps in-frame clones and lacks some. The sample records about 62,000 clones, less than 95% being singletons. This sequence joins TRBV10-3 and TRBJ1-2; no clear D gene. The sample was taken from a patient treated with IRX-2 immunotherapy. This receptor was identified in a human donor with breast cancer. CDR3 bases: TGTGCCACCACGGCCGAGATCCCGTCCTATGGCTACACCTTC. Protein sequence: CATTAEIPSYGYTF.